What follows are 8 T cell receptor beta chains derived from one specimen sequenced in a study of neurological immune-mediated disorders. Using its own MiXCR run on the 5' RACE reads, TCRdb lists one record per CDR3 protein. The data contain 45,000 to 65,000 distinct CDR3 sequences, about 4.2% of them seen just once; the ten biggest clones take up 2.5% to 3%. Sequencing was carried out using PBMCs. The receptors were sampled from a man aged 50-59 years with multiple sclerosis.

This clonotype has at least ten counts. This chain uses TRBV20-1 with TRBJ2-1; D is undetermined. Per the germline V gene, CDR1 is DFQATT and CDR2 is SNEGSKA (reference sequence). V was clipped by 3 bases and J by 6 bases, with 18 bases between them. The CDR3 contains 15 residues. This chain's CDR3 is CSASALGQPINEQFF. CDR3 nucleotides: TGCAGTGCTAGTGCTCTAGGTCAACCAATCAATGAGCAGTTCTTC.

This clonotype has ten or more counts. The V and J genes are TRBV6-1 and TRBJ2-6, with D tentatively TRBD2 (6 bases). This CDR3 has 15 amino acids. In germline, CDR1 is MNHNS, CDR2 SASEGT. The germline V and J ends were trimmed by 7 bases and 0 bases, with 10 bases remaining between them. CDR3 loop: CASMTGSSGANVLTF. The CDR3 coding sequence is TGTGCCAGCATGACCGGGAGCTCTGGGGCCAACGTCCTGACTTTC.

Ten or more counts support this clonotype. V gene TRBV3-1 combines with J gene TRBJ2-2; possibly TRBD2 for D (6 bases). The ends were cut back, 5 bases at V and 5 bases at J, with 9 bases in the middle. CDR1 is LGHDT and CDR2 is YNNKEL in the germline V gene (reference sequence). The CDR3 is 13 residues long. DNA for the CDR3: TGTGCCAGCAGCTTCGGACTAACCGGGGAGCTGTTTTTT. This sequence encodes CASSFGLTGELFF.

A few counts support this clonotype. V gene TRBV10-3 combines with J gene TRBJ2-3, with TRBD2 matching over 13 bases. Per the germline V gene, CDR1 is ENHRY and CDR2 is SYGVKD. V shed 6 bases and J 4 bases; nucleotides not matched to a gene: 4. CDR3 size: 15 residues. Written as DNA, the CDR3 is TGTGCCATCAGCTCACTAGCGGGAGGGCCAGATACGCAGTATTTT. Its protein product is CAISSLAGGPDTQYF.

J is TRBJ2-3 and V is TRBV12-3 or TRBV12-4; TRBD1 or TRBD2 may be the D gene (5 bases each). V was trimmed by 6 bases and J by 4 bases, leaving 17 bases between them. The CDR3 consists of 15 residues. CDR3 sequence reads: CASRLLTGTADTQYF. The CDR3 DNA reads TGTGCCAGCAGACTACTAACGGGGACCGCAGATACGCAGTATTTT.

This clonotype appeared many times. The chain uses TRBV5-1 and TRBJ1-6, with TRBD1 matching 7 bases. Germline trimming cut 0 bases from V and 8 bases from J; bases unmatched to any gene: 5. CDR1 and CDR2 from the germline V gene are SGHRS and YFSETQ. The CDR3 extends over 15 amino acids. DNA for the CDR3: TGCGCCAGCAGCTTGGACTCAGGGGGGGATTCACCCCTCCACTTT. It specifies CASSLDSGGDSPLHF.

This clonotype was counted only a few times. This chain joins TRBV20-1 and TRBJ2-7, with 11 bases lining up with TRBD2. Trimming took 0 bases from V and 7 from J; bases not matched to a gene: 8. The CDR3 spans 15 residues. The germline CDR1 and CDR2 sequences are DFQATT and SNEGSKA (reference sequence). In DNA, the CDR3 is TGCAGTGCTAGAGATACTGGGCTAGCGGGGGGTGAGCAGTACTTC. This translates into CSARDTGLAGGEQYF.

The chain combines TRBV11-2 with TRBJ2-3, with 9 bases that match TRBD2. With V trimmed by 3 bases and J by 2 bases, 3 bases remained unmatched. Germline CDR1 is SGHAT and CDR2 is FQNNGV. The CDR3 runs to 15 residues. CDR3 nucleotide sequence: TGTGCCAGCAGCTTTCCGGGACTAGCCACAGATACGCAGTATTTT. This codes for CASSFPGLATDTQYF.